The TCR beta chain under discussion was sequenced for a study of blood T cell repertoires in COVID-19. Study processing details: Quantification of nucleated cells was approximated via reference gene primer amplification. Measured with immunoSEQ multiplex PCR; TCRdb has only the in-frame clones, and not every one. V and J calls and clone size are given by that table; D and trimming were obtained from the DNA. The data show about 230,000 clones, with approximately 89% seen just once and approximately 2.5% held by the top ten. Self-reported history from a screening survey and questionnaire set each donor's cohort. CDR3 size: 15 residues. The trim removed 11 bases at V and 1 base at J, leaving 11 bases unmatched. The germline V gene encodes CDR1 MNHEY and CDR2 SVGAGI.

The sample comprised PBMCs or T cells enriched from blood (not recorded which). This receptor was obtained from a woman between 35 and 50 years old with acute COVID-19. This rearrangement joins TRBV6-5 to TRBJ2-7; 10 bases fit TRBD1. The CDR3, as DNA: TGTGCCCTCAATCGACCGGGACAGGGGTCCTACGAGCAGTACTTC. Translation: CALNRPGQGSYEQYF.